This TCR beta chain derives from a study of molecular identifiers for immune sequencing clone quantification. Methods described previously were used for bulk TCR libraries, and listed TCR primers were applied. MiXCR, run by TCRdb on the PCR reads, gives a single entry per CDR3 protein. Of some 320,000 distinct CDR3 sequences in the sample, 20% to 25% were seen once. Sorted naive CD8 T cells were those defined as CD8+CD4-CCR7+CD45RA+. Study-wide results and limits: The study reportedly detected spiked Jurkat TCR RNA from one cell among approximately 1 million naive cells. More than 99% of effector molecules, versus under 1% of naive-cell molecules, belonged to clones above 20 RNA copies.

This clonotype was found many times. Antigen: not known. The germline V and J ends were trimmed by 2 bases and 12 bases, with 7 bases remaining between them. Per germline, CDR1 MGHDK and CDR2 SYGVNS. The CDR3 is 10 residues long. V and J are TRBV25-1 and TRBJ1-1, with D unresolved. The sequenced sample consisted of naive CD8+ T cells from blood, with Jurkat cell RNA spiked in. Stated subset: FACS-sorted CD8+CD4-CCR7+CD45RA+ naive T cells. The sequence derives from a human donor in good health. Some libraries in this study had Jurkat cell RNA spiked in. The CDR3 is CASSERRTFF. CDR3 in DNA: TGTGCCAGCAGTGAACGCAGGACTTTCTTT.